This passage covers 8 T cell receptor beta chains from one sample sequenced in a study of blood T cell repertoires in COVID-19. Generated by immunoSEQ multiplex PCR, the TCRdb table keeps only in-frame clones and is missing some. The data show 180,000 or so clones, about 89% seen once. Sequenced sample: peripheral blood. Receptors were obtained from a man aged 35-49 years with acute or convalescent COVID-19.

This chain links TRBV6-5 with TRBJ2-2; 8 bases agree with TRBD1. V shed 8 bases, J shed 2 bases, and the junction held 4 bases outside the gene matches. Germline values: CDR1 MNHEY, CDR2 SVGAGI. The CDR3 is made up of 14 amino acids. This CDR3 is CASRTGINTGELFF. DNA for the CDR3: TGTGCCAGCCGGACAGGGATAAACACCGGGGAGCTGTTTTTT.

In nucleotides, the CDR3 is TGTGCCAGCAGTGACGGACTAGCTGACTCCTACAATGAGCAGTTCTTC. As protein: CASSDGLADSYNEQFF. This chain uses TRBV6-1 with TRBJ2-1; TRBD2 aligns across 8 bases. Germline V gene lookup returns CDR1 MNHNS and CDR2 SASEGT. V lost 3 bases, J lost 0 bases, and 4 bases stayed unmatched. CDR3 length equals 16 residues.

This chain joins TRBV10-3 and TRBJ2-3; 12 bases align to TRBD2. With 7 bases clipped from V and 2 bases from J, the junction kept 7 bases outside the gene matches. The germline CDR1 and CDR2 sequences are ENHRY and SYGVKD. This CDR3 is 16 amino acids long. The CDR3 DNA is TGTGCCATCACTCGGACTAGCGGGGCAAACACAGATACGCAGTATTTT. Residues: CAITRTSGANTDTQYF.

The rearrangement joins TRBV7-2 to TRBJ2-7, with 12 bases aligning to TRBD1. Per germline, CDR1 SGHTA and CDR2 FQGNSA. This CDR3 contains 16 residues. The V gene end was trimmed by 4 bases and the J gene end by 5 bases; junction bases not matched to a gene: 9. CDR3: CASSYPAGTGGNEQYF. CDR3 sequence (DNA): TGTGCCAGCAGCTACCCGGCCGGGACAGGGGGCAACGAGCAGTACTTC.

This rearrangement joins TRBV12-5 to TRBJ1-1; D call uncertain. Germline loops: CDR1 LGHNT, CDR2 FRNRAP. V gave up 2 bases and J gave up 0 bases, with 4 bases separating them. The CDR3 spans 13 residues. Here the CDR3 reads CASGLNMNTEAFF. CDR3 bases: TGTGCTAGTGGTTTGAATATGAACACTGAAGCTTTCTTT.

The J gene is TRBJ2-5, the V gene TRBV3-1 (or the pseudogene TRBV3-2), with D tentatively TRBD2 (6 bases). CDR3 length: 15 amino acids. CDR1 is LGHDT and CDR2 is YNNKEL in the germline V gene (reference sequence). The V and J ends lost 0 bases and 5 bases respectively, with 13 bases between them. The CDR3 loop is CASSQDSGAGETQYF. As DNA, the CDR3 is TGTGCCAGCAGCCAAGACTCAGGCGCGGGGGAGACCCAGTACTTC.

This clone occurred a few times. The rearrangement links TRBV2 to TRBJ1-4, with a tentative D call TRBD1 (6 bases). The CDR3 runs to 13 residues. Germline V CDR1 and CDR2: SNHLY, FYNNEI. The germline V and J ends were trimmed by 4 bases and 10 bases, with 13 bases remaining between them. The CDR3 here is CASSVNRVGKLFF. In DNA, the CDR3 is TGTGCCAGCAGTGTAAACAGGGTGGGAAAACTGTTTTTT.

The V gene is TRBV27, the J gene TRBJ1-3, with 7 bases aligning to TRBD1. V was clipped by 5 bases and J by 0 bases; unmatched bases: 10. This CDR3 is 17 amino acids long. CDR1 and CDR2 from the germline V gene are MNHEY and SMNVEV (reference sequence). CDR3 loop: CASSPGTATYSGNTIYF. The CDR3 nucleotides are TGTGCCAGCAGTCCCGGGACAGCTACATACTCTGGAAACACCATATATTTT.